This passage covers 20 T cell receptor beta chains from one sample sequenced in a study of cytomegalovirus exposure and HLA in healthy donors. Amplification used 60 Vbeta primers and 13 Jbeta primers. TCRdb keeps only in-frame clones here, not all; method: immunoSEQ multiplex PCR. This sample carries some 200,000 clones, roughly 80% of them seen once, and the ten largest clones take 2.5% to 4%. Material for sequencing was PBMCs. All receptors come from a female donor in good health and CMV-seronegative.

The genes are TRBV27 and TRBJ1-3; D remains ambiguous. The CDR3 length is 16 residues. The V end lost 6 bases, the J end lost 0 bases, and 15 bases lay between the germline ends. Germline V gene lookup returns CDR1 MNHEY and CDR2 SMNVEV (reference sequence). In nucleotides, the CDR3 is TGTGCCAGCAGCATCCAAGGAGGAAACTCTGGAAACACCATATATTTT. This translates into CASSIQGGNSGNTIYF.

This chain links TRBV28 with TRBJ1-1; 10 nucleotides agree with TRBD1. The CDR3 consists of 15 residues. Germline V gene data show CDR1 as MDHEN and CDR2 as SYDVKM. V dropped 4 bases and J dropped 4; count of bases not matched to a gene: 6. For the CDR3, the DNA is TGTGCCAGCAGTTGGACAGGGGGATGGGGCACTGAAGCTTTCTTT. The encoded protein is CASSWTGGWGTEAFF.

The chain has TRBV11-1 and TRBJ2-5; tentative D call: TRBD1 (5 bases). Germline V CDR1 and CDR2: SGHAT, FQDESV (reference sequence). Trimming pared 3 bases from V and 2 bases from J, leaving 7 bases between. This CDR3 contains 13 residues. The CDR3 sequence is CASSLTEQETQYF. For the CDR3, the DNA is TGTGCCAGCAGCTTGACAGAGCAAGAGACCCAGTACTTC.

Turning to this clone: The junction departs from the called germline gene at one end, perhaps through a read error. The DNA for the CDR3 is TGTTCCAGCAGCTCCACAGGGGACGAGCAGTACTTC. This sequence encodes CSSSSTGDEQYF. The chain combines TRBV7-9 with TRBJ2-5, with TRBD1 identical over 7 bases. The DNA end is more similar to TRBJ2-7, so the J call may be wrong. The V gene's germline CDR1 is SEHNR and CDR2 FQNEAQ (reference sequence). The CDR3 covers 12 residues.

This clone was detected only a few times. This chain joins TRBV28 and TRBJ2-1; no definite D call. From germline, CDR1 is MDHEN and CDR2 SYDVKM. The V end was cut by 5 bases, the J end by 3 bases, with 11 bases between. The CDR3 sequence is 14 residues long. The CDR3 region is CASSPELSYNEQFF. CDR3 DNA: TGTGCCAGCAGTCCGGAGTTAAGCTACAATGAGCAGTTCTTC.

The chain's CDR3 is CASSTNLVGGGETQYF. The CDR3 region has the DNA TGTGCCAGTAGTACTAACCTCGTCGGCGGGGGAGAGACCCAGTACTTC. V usage is TRBV19 and J usage is TRBJ2-5; 7 bases fit TRBD2. CDR3 length: 16 amino acids. In germline, CDR1 is LNHDA, CDR2 SQIVND (reference sequence). The V gene end was trimmed by 4 bases and the J gene end by 4 bases; junction bases not matched to a gene: 12.

This clone was picked up one time. V gene TRBV6-4 combines with J gene TRBJ2-3, with TRBD2 identical over 12 bases. This CDR3 contains 15 residues. With 7 bases clipped from V and 1 base from J, the junction kept 3 bases outside the gene matches. Germline lookup yields CDR1 MRHNA and CDR2 SNTAGT. CDR3 bases: TGTGCCAGCACTGGACTAGCGGGGCGCACAGATACGCAGTATTTT. Translation gives CASTGLAGRTDTQYF.

In its sample, this clone was seen a few times. The rearrangement joins TRBV18 to TRBJ2-7, with 7 bases identical to TRBD2. Germline assignment: CDR1 KGHSH and CDR2 LQKENI. V trimming: 5 bases; J trimming: 1 base; junction bases outside the gene matches: 5. The CDR3 is 14 amino acids. CDR3 sequence: CASSSAGVSYEQYF. CDR3 nucleotide sequence: TGTGCCAGCTCAAGTGCGGGAGTATCCTACGAGCAGTACTTC.

The chain employs TRBV5-4 and TRBJ2-2; TRBD1 matches at 9 bases. Germline V gene sequence: CDR1 SGHNT, CDR2 YYREEE (reference sequence). V lost 4 bases and J lost 6; bases outside the gene matches: 10. The CDR3 contains 16 residues. Here the CDR3 reads CASSPPRTGVPGELFF. The CDR3 nucleotides read TGTGCCAGCAGCCCTCCCCGGACAGGGGTACCCGGGGAGCTGTTTTTT. Using reference TRBV5-4 and TRBJ2-2 for the parts outside the CDR3, the full variable domain is ETGVTQSPTHLIKTRGQQVTLRCSSQSGHNTVSWYQQALGQGPQFIFQYYREEENGRGNFPPRFSGLQFPNYSSELNVNALELDDSALYLCASSPPRTGVPGELFFGEGSRLTVL.

The chain combines TRBV19 with TRBJ2-1, with TRBD2 as a possible D gene (6 bases). The CDR3 extends over 14 amino acids. Per germline, CDR1 LNHDA and CDR2 SQIVND (reference sequence). Trimming stripped 4 bases from V and 4 bases from J, with 11 bases between. CDR3 sequence: CASSRGGAYNEQFF. The CDR3, as DNA: TGTGCCAGTAGTAGGGGCGGGGCTTACAATGAGCAGTTCTTC.

This chain links TRBV9 with TRBJ2-7; 11 nucleotides agree with TRBD2. This CDR3 region has 15 residues. V lost 4 bases, J lost 3 bases, and 6 bases stayed unmatched. The germline V gene has CDR1 SGDLS and CDR2 YYNGEE. The CDR3 coding sequence is TGTGCCAGCAGCCCTATAGCGGGGGGGCTCTACGAGCAGTACTTC. Translating gives CASSPIAGGLYEQYF.

The chain joins TRBV7-3 to TRBJ2-4; weak D call: TRBD1 (6 bases). The V and J ends lost 4 bases and 4 bases respectively, with 11 bases between them. This CDR3 spans 14 amino acids. Germline V gene sequence: CDR1 SGHTA, CDR2 FQGTGA. The CDR3 sequence is CASSSLGGKNIQYF. The CDR3 DNA reads as TGTGCCAGCAGCTCCTTAGGGGGAAAAAACATTCAGTACTTC. The full variable domain, completed using reference TRBV7-3 and TRBJ2-4, is GAGVSQTPSNKVTEKGKYVELRCDPISGHTALYWYRQSLGQGPEFLIYFQGTGAADDSGLPNDRFFAVRPEGSVSTLKIQRTERGDSAVYLCASSSLGGKNIQYFGAGTRLSVL.

The chain combines TRBV4-2 with TRBJ2-1; 10 bases agree with TRBD2. From germline, CDR1 is LGHNA and CDR2 YNFKEQ. V shed 1 base and J 7 bases; nucleotides not matched to a gene: 7. The CDR3 is made up of 16 amino acids. In DNA, the CDR3 is TGTGCCAGCAGCCAAGTTATAGCGGGAGGACGTAATGAGCAGTTCTTC. Amino acids: CASSQVIAGGRNEQFF.

The chain combines TRBV5-1 with TRBJ1-6, with a tentative D call TRBD1 (5 bases). CDR3 size: 15 residues. Germline V gene data show CDR1 as SGHRS and CDR2 as YFSETQ. V lost 0 bases to trimming and J lost 8 bases, with 12 bases between them. The CDR3: CASSLETGSYSPLHF. The CDR3 DNA sequence: TGCGCCAGCAGCTTGGAAACAGGTTCATATTCACCCCTCCACTTT.

This chain connects TRBV5-6 to TRBJ2-3; 11 bases are shared with TRBD2. Losses at the gene ends were 4 bases for V and 2 bases for J; bases not matched to a gene: 3. The CDR3 sequence is 15 residues long. The germline CDR1 and CDR2 sequences are SGHDT and YYEEEE. The CDR3 DNA follows: TGTGCCAGCAGCCATAGCGGGGGGGCCACAGATACGCAGTATTTT. Its translation: CASSHSGGATDTQYF.

The V and J genes are TRBV21-1 and TRBJ1-5. TRBV21-1 is assigned pseudogene status. The CDR3 has 16 amino acids. In nucleotides, the CDR3 is TGTGCCAGCAGCAAATCTACGGTTGATAGCAATCAGCCCCAGCATTTT. Its protein is CASSKSTVDSNQPQHF.

J is TRBJ1-2 and V is TRBV28, with 9 bases identical to TRBD1. The V gene's germline CDR1 is MDHEN and CDR2 SYDVKM. There are 16 residues in the CDR3. After removal of 2 bases from V and 5 bases from J, the junction contained 9 bases not matched to a gene. In DNA form, the CDR3 reads TGTGCCAGCAGTTTAGTCGGGGGGACAGGGCCTTATGGCTACACCTTC. Translation: CASSLVGGTGPYGYTF.

In its sample, this clone was seen a few times. J is TRBJ1-1 and V is TRBV29-1; D may be TRBD1 (6 bases). V dropped 7 bases and J dropped 1 base, with 13 bases sitting between them. Germline V CDR1 and CDR2: SQVTM, ANQGSEA. CDR3 length: 13 residues. Here the CDR3 reads CSATVTGNTEAFF. The DNA for the CDR3 is TGCAGCGCCACCGTGACAGGGAACACTGAAGCTTTCTTT.

This clone was observed once. J is TRBJ2-1 and V is TRBV27, with 12 bases fitting TRBD2. Germline lookup yields CDR1 MNHEY and CDR2 SMNVEV (reference sequence). After removal of 2 bases from V and 2 bases from J, the junction contained 7 bases not matched to a gene. The CDR3 contains 18 residues. CDR3 sequence (DNA): TGTGCCAGCAGTTTAGAGGGGGGACTAGCGGGCACCTACAATGAGCAGTTCTTC. It is translated as CASSLEGGLAGTYNEQFF.

The rearrangement joins TRBV10-3 to TRBJ2-7, with 9 bases matching TRBD1. Germline-derived CDR1 and CDR2 are ENHRY and SYGVKD. Trimming at V came to 7 bases and at J to 5 bases, leaving 6 bases not matched to a gene. This CDR3 region has 13 residues. Here the CDR3 DNA reads TGTGCCATCAATGGGACAGGGCCCCACGAGCAGTACTTC. Translating gives CAINGTGPHEQYF.